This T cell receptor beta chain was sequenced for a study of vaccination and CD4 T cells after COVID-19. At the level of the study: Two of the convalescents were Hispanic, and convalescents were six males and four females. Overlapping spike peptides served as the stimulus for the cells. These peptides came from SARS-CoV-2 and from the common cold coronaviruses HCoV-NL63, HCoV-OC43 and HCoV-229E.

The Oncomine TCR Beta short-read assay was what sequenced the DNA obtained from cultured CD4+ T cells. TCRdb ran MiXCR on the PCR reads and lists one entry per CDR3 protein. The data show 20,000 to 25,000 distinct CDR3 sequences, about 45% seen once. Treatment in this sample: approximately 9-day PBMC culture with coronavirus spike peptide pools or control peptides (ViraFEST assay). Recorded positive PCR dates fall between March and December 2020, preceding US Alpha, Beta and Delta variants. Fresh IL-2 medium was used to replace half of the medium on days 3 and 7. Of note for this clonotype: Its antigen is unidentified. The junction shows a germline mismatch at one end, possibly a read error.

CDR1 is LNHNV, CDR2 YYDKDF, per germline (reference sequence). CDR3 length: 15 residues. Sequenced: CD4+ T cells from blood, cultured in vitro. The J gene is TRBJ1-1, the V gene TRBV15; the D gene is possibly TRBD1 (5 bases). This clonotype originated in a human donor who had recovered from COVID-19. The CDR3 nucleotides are TGTGCCACCAACAGAGTGGGGGTTGGGAACACTGAAGCTTTCTTT. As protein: CATNRVGVGNTEAFF.